These 25 T cell receptor beta chains originate from one sample sequenced in a study of graft-versus-host responses after intestinal transplantation. This table comes from immunoSEQ multiplex PCR, and its TCRdb copy is limited to in-frame clones, with some not included. The table shows 15,000 to 20,000 clones, with about 87% occurring only once. Specimen: PBMCs, collected roughly 15 weeks after intestinal transplant. The receptors come from a human patient who received an intestinal transplant, so some T cells may come from the graft donor.

The rearrangement links TRBV10-1 to TRBJ2-1; 7 positions agree with TRBD2. Germline-derived CDR1 and CDR2 are WNHNN and SYGVQD (reference sequence). The CDR3 covers 19 residues. V lost 3 bases, J lost 0 bases, and 14 bases stayed unmatched. The CDR3 nucleotides read TGCGCCAGCAGTGAAGGAGTACGGGGGGACGGAAGCTCCTACAATGAGCAGTTCTTC. Amino acid sequence: CASSEGVRGDGSSYNEQFF.

The J gene is TRBJ2-3, the V gene TRBV19; 9 bases are a match to TRBD2. V shed 0 bases, J shed 6 bases, and the junction held 4 bases outside the gene matches. Germline assignment: CDR1 LNHDA and CDR2 SQIVND (reference sequence). CDR3 length: 15 residues. The CDR3: CASSIDGTSLDTQYF. Written as DNA, the CDR3 is TGTGCCAGTAGTATAGATGGGACTAGCCTTGATACGCAGTATTTT.

The chain carries TRBV12-2 and TRBJ1-4. TRBV12-2 is noted as a pseudogene. The CDR3 is 18 residues long. This CDR3 reads CASRLPPRGDPRLEKLFF. CDR3 DNA: TGTGCAAGTCGCTTACCCCCCCGGGGGGATCCTCGTTTAGAAAAACTGTTTTTT.

The genes are TRBV4-2 and TRBJ1-6; D is ambiguous. The V end was cut by 1 base, the J end by 2 bases, with 21 bases between. Germline CDR1 and CDR2: LGHNA and YNFKEQ. The CDR3 runs 20 residues. CDR3 loop: CASSQVLGSRADTYNSPLHF. The CDR3 region has the DNA TGTGCCAGCAGCCAAGTATTAGGGAGTAGGGCTGATACCTATAATTCACCCCTCCACTTT.

This clone was picked up one time. The rearrangement links TRBV5-6 to TRBJ1-1, with D possibly TRBD1 on 5 matching bases. The germline V gene encodes CDR1 SGHDT and CDR2 YYEEEE. Between the trimmed V and J ends, which lost 4 bases and 0 bases, there was a span of 10 bases. CDR3 length: 14 amino acids. CDR3 sequence: CASSPQGLNTEAFF. The CDR3 nucleotides read TGTGCCAGCAGCCCCCAGGGCTTGAACACTGAAGCTTTCTTT. Combining the CDR3 with reference TRBV5-6 and TRBJ1-1 gives the whole variable domain DAGVTQSPTHLIKTRGQQVTLRCSPKSGHDTVSWYQQALGQGPQFIFQYYEEEERQRGNFPDRFSGHQFPNYSSELNVNALLLGDSALYLCASSPQGLNTEAFFGQGTRLTVV.

The gene calls are TRBV5-6 and TRBJ1-5, with 7 bases that match TRBD1. With V trimmed by 4 bases and J by 5 bases, 6 bases remained unmatched. Germline assignment: CDR1 SGHDT and CDR2 YYEEEE. The CDR3 runs 14 residues. CDR3 region: CASSQVGTDQPQHF. In DNA form, the CDR3 reads TGTGCCAGCAGCCAAGTCGGGACAGATCAGCCCCAGCATTTT.

The chain couples TRBV7-2 to TRBJ1-2, with a tentative D call TRBD1 (5 bases). Germline values: CDR1 SGHTA, CDR2 FQGNSA. With 6 bases removed from V and 5 bases from J, the gap between germline ends came to 16 bases. The CDR3 loop spans 14 amino acids. CDR3 DNA: TGTGCCAGCAGATTTCAGGGCTCATCTTATGGCTACACCTTC. Translated, it gives CASRFQGSSYGYTF.

The gene calls are TRBV4-2 and TRBJ2-7; tentatively, D is TRBD1 or TRBD2 (6 bases each). The CDR3 runs 15 residues. V lost 1 base to trimming and J lost 4 bases, with 14 bases between them. Germline values: CDR1 LGHNA, CDR2 YNFKEQ. In nucleotides, the CDR3 is TGTGCCAGCAGCCAAGTAGGGGGGCTAGGATACGAGCAGTACTTC. It translates to CASSQVGGLGYEQYF.

A few counts support this clone. At the DNA level, this CDR3 is encoded by other sequences in the same sample as well. The V call is TRBV7-2, the J call TRBJ2-5; possibly TRBD2 for D (6 bases). The V end lost 5 bases, the J end lost 1 base, and 8 bases lay between the germline ends. CDR3 length: 13 residues. The germline gives CDR1 SGHTA, CDR2 FQGNSA. CDR3 in DNA: TGTGCCAGCAGCCGGGACTCCCAAGAGACCCAGTACTTC. It encodes CASSRDSQETQYF.

The chain employs TRBV7-2 and TRBJ2-5; 8 nucleotides agree with TRBD2. The CDR3 spans 16 residues. Germline CDR1 reads SGHTA; CDR2 reads FQGNSA. V lost 1 base and J lost 4; bases outside the gene matches: 8. This chain's CDR3 is CASSLGKREYRETQYF. CDR3 nucleotide sequence: TGTGCCAGCAGCTTAGGGAAGCGGGAGTACAGAGAGACCCAGTACTTC.

This chain connects TRBV7-3 to TRBJ1-1; possibly TRBD1 for D (5 bases). The CDR3 totals 17 residues. Germline V CDR1 and CDR2: SGHTA, FQGTGA. Trimming shortened V by 2 bases and J by 1 base, and 17 bases separated the two germline ends. The CDR3 coding sequence is TGTGCCAGCAGCTTACCCCGGGGCAGATTGTCGAACACTGAAGCTTTCTTT. This gives the protein CASSLPRGRLSNTEAFF.

This clone was seen more than once but under ten times. The V gene is TRBV12-5, the J gene TRBJ2-3; TRBD1 is a possible D gene (6 bases). V lost 5 bases and J 0 bases, leaving 9 bases between the germline ends. The germline gives CDR1 LGHNT, CDR2 FRNRAP. The CDR3 consists of 14 residues. The CDR3 DNA sequence: TGTGCTAGTGGTCCGGGACAAAGCACAGATACGCAGTATTTT. Translation gives CASGPGQSTDTQYF.

The V gene is TRBV18, the J gene TRBJ2-5; D gene unclear. The CDR3 length is 12 residues. Germline V gene lookup returns CDR1 KGHSH and CDR2 LQKENI. Between the trimmed V and J ends, which lost 3 bases and 3 bases, there was a span of 5 bases. The CDR3 here is CASSPTEETQYF. CDR3 coding DNA: TGTGCCAGCTCACCGACGGAAGAGACCCAGTACTTC.

The CDR3 nucleotides read TGTGCCAGTGCGACAGGGGGTCATCAGCCCCAGCATTTT. Its protein product is CASATGGHQPQHF. The chain is built from TRBV19 and TRBJ1-5; TRBD1 aligns across 9 bases. Trimming removed 8 bases from V and 5 bases from J; junction bases left unmatched: 4. The germline V gene encodes CDR1 LNHDA and CDR2 SQIVND (reference sequence). CDR3 size: 13 residues.

The rearrangement joins TRBV4-2 to TRBJ2-3, with a tentative D call TRBD2 (5 bases). From germline, CDR1 is LGHNA and CDR2 YNFKEQ. The CDR3 is 16 residues long. Trimming removed 0 bases from V and 4 bases from J, with 14 bases in between. CDR3 region: CASSQDKDGEADTQYF. CDR3 nucleotides: TGTGCCAGCAGCCAAGATAAGGACGGGGAAGCAGATACGCAGTATTTT.

This clone was seen a single time. The chain uses TRBV7-2 and TRBJ1-6; D gene uncertain. V dropped 1 base and J dropped 0 bases, with 4 bases sitting between them. Germline CDR1 SGHTA, CDR2 FQGNSA. This CDR3 is 15 amino acids long. CDR3 residues: CASSLGSSYNSPLHF. CDR3 DNA: TGTGCCAGCAGCTTAGGAAGCTCCTATAATTCACCCCTCCACTTT.

This clone was seen a handful of times. The chain uses TRBV5-5 and TRBJ2-6; D might be TRBD1 or TRBD2, each matching 5 bases. This CDR3 has 14 residues. In germline, CDR1 is SGHKS, CDR2 YYEKEE (reference sequence). Trimming shortened V by 4 bases and J by 1 base, and 6 bases separated the two germline ends. The CDR3 protein is CASSEGSGANVLTF. The CDR3 nucleotides are TGTGCCAGCAGCGAGGGGTCTGGGGCCAACGTCCTGACTTTC.

The chain carries TRBV2 and TRBJ2-7; D unclear. V was shortened by 4 bases and J by 3 bases, with 13 bases between the two germline ends. CDR1 and CDR2 from the germline V gene are SNHLY and FYNNEI. The CDR3 length is 14 residues. CDR3 protein: CASSAFLSFYEQYF. The CDR3 DNA reads TGTGCCAGCAGTGCTTTCTTATCCTTCTACGAGCAGTACTTC.

The J gene is TRBJ2-1, the V gene TRBV9; TRBD2 aligns across 7 bases. The CDR3 covers 14 residues. The V and J ends lost 3 bases and 4 bases, in that order; junction bases with no gene match: 4. Germline assignment: CDR1 SGDLS and CDR2 YYNGEE. The CDR3 region is CASSESGKYNEQFF. The CDR3 DNA reads TGTGCCAGCAGCGAAAGCGGGAAGTACAATGAGCAGTTCTTC. The full variable domain, rest sourced from reference TRBV9 and TRBJ2-1, is DSGVTQTPKHLITATGQRVTLRCSPRSGDLSVYWYQQSLDQGLQFLIQYYNGEERAKGNILERFSAQQFPDLHSELNLSSLELGDSALYFCASSESGKYNEQFFGPGTRLTVL.

Written as DNA, the CDR3 is TGTGCCAGCAGTTATCGGCTGGGAGACCAAGAGACCCAGTACTTC. Translated, it gives CASSYRLGDQETQYF. V gene TRBV6-5 combines with J gene TRBJ2-5; D possibly corresponds to TRBD2 (5 bases). Germline V gene lookup returns CDR1 MNHEY and CDR2 SVGAGI. CDR3 length equals 15 residues. Trimming took 3 bases from V and 0 from J, leaving 11 bases between them.

The rearrangement links TRBV2 to TRBJ1-2; 8 bases map to TRBD1. Germline CDR1 SNHLY, CDR2 FYNNEI. This CDR3 has 15 residues. Trimming at V came to 4 bases and at J to 3 bases, leaving 7 bases not matched to a gene. The CDR3 sequence: CASSAQGAADYGYTF. The CDR3 DNA follows: TGTGCCAGCAGTGCCCAGGGGGCCGCCGACTATGGCTACACCTTC.

The rearrangement links TRBV28 to TRBJ2-3; TRBD1 or TRBD2 may be the D gene (5 bases each). The germline CDR1 and CDR2 sequences are MDHEN and SYDVKM. Trimming removed 5 bases from V and 2 bases from J, with 20 bases in between. The CDR3 spans 17 residues. CDR3 loop: CASSPGTAKVFTDTQYF. CDR3 in DNA: TGTGCCAGCAGTCCGGGGACGGCTAAGGTTTTCACAGATACGCAGTATTTT.

The chain links TRBV28 to TRBJ2-7; D is uncertain. Germline CDR1 is MDHEN and CDR2 is SYDVKM. V lost 2 bases to trimming and J lost 1 base, with 6 bases between them. The CDR3 has 13 residues. The CDR3 DNA sequence: TGTGCCAGCAGTTTAGCGTATTCCTACGAGCAGTACTTC. This encodes CASSLAYSYEQYF.

The genes are TRBV13 and TRBJ2-7; D not resolved. From germline, CDR1 is PRHDT and CDR2 FYEKMQ (reference sequence). V was shortened by 6 bases and J by 2 bases, with 8 bases between the two germline ends. The CDR3 consists of 12 residues. The CDR3 nucleotides read TGTGCCAGCAGTTTTGAGACCTACGAGCAGTACTTC. This sequence encodes CASSFETYEQYF.

This chain connects TRBV5-1 to TRBJ2-3, with 7 bases that match TRBD2. CDR3 size: 16 residues. V dropped 0 bases and J dropped 2; count of bases not matched to a gene: 6. The germline CDR1 and CDR2 sequences are SGHRS and YFSETQ. The CDR3 here is CASSLDGRWPTDTQYF. The CDR3 bases are TGCGCCAGCAGCTTGGACGGGAGGTGGCCCACAGATACGCAGTATTTT. Supplemented by reference TRBV5-1 and TRBJ2-3, the full variable domain reads KAGVTQTPRYLIKTRGQQVTLSCSPISGHRSVSWYQQTPGQGLQFLFEYFSETQRNKGNFPGRFSGRQFSNSRSEMNVSTLELGDSALYLCASSLDGRWPTDTQYFGPGTRLTVL.